This TCR beta chain was recorded in a study of CD8 T cells in ankylosing spondylitis (TCRdb year 2017). Background for the entire study: The study profiled T cell receptor beta repertoires in healthy donors and ankylosing spondylitis patients to find disease-linked TCR variants. Peripheral blood was sampled, and synovial fluid was also collected from ankylosing spondylitis patients. In total, the full study cohort was made up of roughly 110 healthy donors and approximately 24 ankylosing spondylitis patients.

What the research found in general, with its limitations: The disease-linked clones had a CD8+ phenotype and were found at relatively low frequencies in peripheral blood. Blood from ankylosing spondylitis patients appeared to be characterized by a TCR beta motif made up of under ten highly homologous amino acid variants. Some motif variants were previously reported in synovial fluid and blood of reactive arthritis patients, suggesting common disease-initiation mechanisms. The disease-linked clones were reported to be significantly enriched in matched synovial fluid samples from ankylosing spondylitis patients.

The sequencer was an Illumina HiSeq 2500. Quantitative 5'-RACE with molecular barcodes was the method used to prepare the TCR beta libraries. The authors' pipeline ran thus. To identify disease-linked TCR variants, a new computational method was used, one built on a probabilistic model of VDJ rearrangement. TCRdb took the public reads, trimmed them with fastp at Q25, ran MiXCR for clone calling and kept in-frame beta chains. Each CDR3 protein gets just one entry, which takes the most common genes and DNA from the rows behind it. It is TCRdb's table, rather than the study itself, that gives the V and J calls and clone size. Within this sample are roughly 440,000 distinct CDR3 sequences, with more than 15% of them counted one time only. Just over 1% of the sample is taken by the ten largest. A remark on this clonotype: What this receptor recognizes is not known. No much larger clone is present one base from it, and per-base qualities are unavailable.

Reading from cysteine to phenylalanine, the CDR3 counts 15 amino acids. Only the CDR3 DNA is retained, 45 bases long and in frame from the first base. The germline V gene (reference sequence) provides CDR1 SGHKS and CDR2 YYEKEE. Relative to germline, V is 3 bases shorter and J is 4 bases shorter, with 14 bases between their ends. Input material: blood, either unsorted or a sorted T cell fraction (not recorded which). The sequence is built from TRBV5-5 and TRBJ2-1, with a weak D call of TRBD1 (7 bases match). This TCR derives from a male donor with ankylosing spondylitis. The bases read TGTGCCAGCAGCTGGACGGGGGACAGATACAATGAGCAGTTCTTC. Its translation reads: CASSWTGDRYNEQFF.